The 7 T cell receptor beta chains in this list originate from one sample, sequenced in a study of T cells in Graves' hyperthyroidism and ophthalmopathy. Authors of the study amplified TCR beta CDR3 regions from RNA transcripts. Initially, a first-round RT-PCR of the TCR CDR3 employed the HTBI primer set. Each CDR3 protein gets one entry after TCRdb re-called the multiplex PCR reads with MiXCR. The sample carries hundreds of thousands of distinct CDR3 sequences, 20% to 25% recorded once. The material sequenced was blood. The receptors here all came from a man aged 25 to 45 with Graves' ophthalmopathy.

This clonotype was picked up a small number of times. The chain couples TRBV19 to TRBJ1-1; 7 bases are a match to TRBD1. Germline V CDR1 and CDR2: LNHDA, SQIVND (reference sequence). V shed 3 bases and J 12 bases; nucleotides not matched to a gene: 10. The CDR3 runs to 13 residues. The CDR3 here is CASSMGPGTETFF. The CDR3, as DNA: TGTGCCAGTAGTATGGGCCCGGGGACAGAAACTTTCTTT.

The V call is TRBV10-3, the J call TRBJ2-7; 9 bases map to TRBD1. This CDR3 region has 13 residues. V dropped 8 bases and J dropped 5; count of bases not matched to a gene: 7. Germline V gene data show CDR1 as ENHRY and CDR2 as SYGVKD. Here the CDR3 reads CAIDSDRGDEQYF. The CDR3 DNA reads as TGTGCCATCGACTCGGACAGGGGCGACGAGCAGTACTTC.

This rearrangement joins TRBV20-1 to TRBJ1-2; 11 bases fit TRBD1. The CDR3 totals 14 residues. V shed 2 bases, J shed 3 bases, and the junction held 2 bases outside the gene matches. The germline V gene encodes CDR1 DFQATT and CDR2 SNEGSKA (reference sequence). The CDR3: CSARRTGGYYGYTF. CDR3 sequence (DNA): TGCAGTGCTAGACGGACAGGGGGCTACTATGGCTACACCTTC.

This rearrangement joins TRBV19 to TRBJ2-3; D might be TRBD2 (5 bases). CDR3 size: 14 residues. Trimming removed 4 bases from V and 5 bases from J, with 13 bases in between. The germline V gene has CDR1 LNHDA and CDR2 SQIVND (reference sequence). CDR3 sequence: CASSRNGGEDTQYF. CDR3 sequence (DNA): TGTGCCAGTAGTAGGAACGGAGGCGAAGATACGCAGTATTTT.

The chain links TRBV2 to TRBJ2-3, with 7 bases that match TRBD2. V gave up 8 bases and J gave up 4 bases; unmatched junction bases: 9. Per germline, CDR1 SNHLY and CDR2 FYNNEI. This CDR3 comprises 14 residues. CDR3 sequence (DNA): TGTGCCAGCGGGAGGGTCGGGAGCGCAGATACGCAGTATTTT. Residues: CASGRVGSADTQYF. The full variable domain, with the rest looked up from reference TRBV2 and TRBJ2-3, is EPEVTQTPSHQVTQMGQEVILRCVPISNHLYFYWYRQILGQKVEFLVSFYNNEISEKSEIFDDQFSVERPDGSNFTLKIRSTKLEDSAMYFCASGRVGSADTQYFGPGTRLTVL.

The chain carries TRBV6-1 and TRBJ2-5, with 11 bases aligning to TRBD1. There are 15 residues in the CDR3. V lost 6 bases and J lost 1; bases outside the gene matches: 4. Germline CDR1 MNHNS, CDR2 SASEGT. The CDR3 bases are TGTGCCAGCAGCGAGGACAGGGGGCCCCAAGAGACCCAGTACTTC. This sequence encodes CASSEDRGPQETQYF.

The gene calls are TRBV28 and TRBJ1-4, with D perhaps matching TRBD1 (5 bases). Germline CDR1 is MDHEN and CDR2 is SYDVKM. Trimming took off 6 bases at V and 7 bases at J, with 15 bases between the two ends. This CDR3 contains 14 residues. The CDR3 sequence: CASSLRGDSEKLFF. The CDR3 region has the DNA TGTGCCAGCAGCCTAAGGGGCGACAGTGAAAAACTGTTTTTT.